This T cell receptor beta chain is drawn from a study of regulatory T cells in long-lasting Graves disease. Ten or more counts support this clonotype. Time point described: persistent/refractory GD, antithyroid drugs over 5 years with positive TRAb. Construction of the TCR library relied on RNA isolated from PBMCs. The patient group derived from an endocrinology department in Xi'an, China. For TCR beta, libraries came from iRepertoire HTBI primers and Arm-PCR of CDR3 regions. TCRdb reanalysed the multiplex PCR reads using MiXCR and keeps one entry per CDR3 protein. The table lists approximately 290,000 distinct CDR3 sequences, roughly a fifth of them singletons. The sequence was collected from a female donor with Graves disease. Source: peripheral blood mononuclear cells (PBMCs), taken when the disease was refractory, from a patient treated with antithyroid drugs.

The CDR3 DNA sequence: TGCAGTGCTAGAGAACCGAACTACGAGCAGTACTTC. This sequence encodes CSAREPNYEQYF. The V and J genes are TRBV20-1 and TRBJ2-7; no clear D gene. Trimming cost V 0 bases and J 3 bases, with 6 bases left between them. The CDR3 consists of 12 residues. Germline values: CDR1 DFQATT, CDR2 SNEGSKA (reference sequence).